This T cell receptor beta chain emerged from a study of shared clonotypes between healthy human individuals. At the level of the study: Ranging from 18 to 49 in age, donors were two women and a few men. CD8 memory received one plate per donor, CD8 naive two, CD4 memory three and CD4 naive three. General study points: Clonotypes that were shared across a handful of donors made up about 4.5% of naive CD4 clonotypes.

Details on this clone: What it binds is unknown.

TCRdb's copy holds only in-frame clones and misses some; the assay was immunoSEQ multiplex PCR. The sample shows approximately 810,000 clones, more than 85% of them seen only once. Cells designated naive CD8 were CD45RO-negative and were positively selected for CCR7, with terminally differentiated effector memory CD45RA+ cells excluded. Source material: naive CD8+ T cells sorted from blood. The receptor comes from a man aged 30 to 39 in good health.

The CDR3 protein is CASSLLAASTDTQYF. The CDR3 nucleotides read TGTGCCAGCAGTTTACTAGCAGCTAGCACAGATACGCAGTATTTT. This sequence joins TRBV27 and TRBJ2-3, with D maybe TRBD2 (5 bases). This CDR3 is 15 amino acids long. V gave up 2 bases and J gave up 0 bases, with 9 bases separating them. CDR1 MNHEY and CDR2 SMNVEV come from the germline V gene (reference sequence).